This T cell receptor (beta chain) was sequenced for a study of persistence of HIV-infected CD4 T cells. With 2 bases clipped from V and 4 bases from J, the junction kept 4 bases outside the gene matches. The CDR3 consists of 13 residues. Germline lookup yields CDR1 GTSNPN and CDR2 SVGIG (reference sequence). Sequencing used immunoSEQ version 4 in survey mode. Assay used: immunoSEQ multiplex PCR; TCRdb lists only in-frame clones, some missing. The data contain 30,000 or so clones, roughly four fifths of them singletons. The stimulus was lysate of CMV-infected fibroblasts, roughly 10 ug/mL. CD40L/CD69 double-negative CD45RO-high memory CD4+ T cells were collected. Comment on this clone: As yet, its antigen is unknown.

The TCR sequence derives from an adult man with HIV who was CMV-seropositive. The specimen was CD4+ T cells sorted from PBMCs after approximately 19-hour stimulation, collected from a patient who received antiretroviral therapy. The gene calls are TRBV30 and TRBJ2-5; 7 nucleotides align to TRBD1. CDR3 nucleotide sequence: TGTGCCTGGAGTTTACAGGGGTTAGAGACCCAGTACTTC. Protein sequence: CAWSLQGLETQYF.